The 20 T cell receptor beta chains below come from one sample, sequenced in a study of shared clonotypes between healthy human individuals. Produced via immunoSEQ multiplex PCR; TCRdb's table is partial and in-frame only. The sample has about 2.4 million clones, approximately 90% seen once. Source material: naive CD4+ T cells sorted from blood. Subset here: CD45RA+ positively selected. The receptor set was obtained from a man between 18 and 29 years old in good health.

The rearrangement joins TRBV14 to TRBJ2-2; D gene unclear. Germline V gives CDR1 SGHDN, CDR2 FVKESK. The V end was cut by 4 bases, the J end by 5 bases, with 17 bases between. This CDR3 has 16 residues. The CDR3 is CASSRLVESRTGELFF. DNA of the CDR3: TGTGCCAGCAGCCGTCTCGTAGAAAGTCGAACCGGGGAGCTGTTTTTT.

The chain links TRBV19 to TRBJ2-2; perhaps TRBD2 as D (5 bases). V lost 7 bases to trimming and J lost 2 bases, with 11 bases between them. The CDR3 consists of 14 residues. Germline-derived CDR1 and CDR2 are LNHDA and SQIVND (reference sequence). CDR3 nucleotides: TGTGCCAGTAACCTCCGGGGAAACACCGGGGAGCTGTTTTTT. It is translated as CASNLRGNTGELFF. Combining the CDR3 with reference TRBV19 and TRBJ2-2 gives the whole variable domain DGGITQSPKYLFRKEGQNVTLSCEQNLNHDAMYWYRQDPGQGLRLIYYSQIVNDFQKGDIAEGYSVSREKKESFPLTVTSAQKNPTAFYLCASNLRGNTGELFFGEGSRLTVL.

The chain has TRBV4-3 and TRBJ2-3, with unresolved D. This CDR3 spans 15 amino acids. Per the germline V gene, CDR1 is LGHNA and CDR2 is YSLEER. The germline V and J ends were trimmed by 2 bases and 4 bases, with 13 bases remaining between them. CDR3 coding DNA: TGCGCCAGCAGCCAAATGAGGAGTGTCGCAGATACGCAGTATTTT. Translating gives CASSQMRSVADTQYF.

The chain links TRBV28 to TRBJ2-2, with 7 bases aligning to TRBD1. There are 15 residues in the CDR3. Germline CDR1 reads MDHEN; CDR2 reads SYDVKM. The CDR3 nucleotides are TGTGCACACGGCCTGAGGACAGGGAACACCGGGGAGCTGTTTTTT. Its protein is CAHGLRTGNTGELFF.

The rearrangement links TRBV6-1 to TRBJ2-3; D is ambiguous. Germline V CDR1 and CDR2: MNHNS, SASEGT. V lost 4 bases and J 8 bases, leaving 19 bases between the germline ends. The CDR3 runs 15 residues. CDR3 in amino acids: CASSAFTGATTTQYF. The CDR3 DNA follows: TGTGCCAGCAGTGCGTTCACGGGCGCAACGACTACGCAGTATTTT.

The chain couples TRBV30 to TRBJ1-2; D not resolved. Trimming stripped 1 base from V and 0 bases from J, with 6 bases between. The CDR3 sequence is 13 residues long. The germline CDR1 and CDR2 sequences are GTSNPN and SVGIG (reference sequence). The CDR3 nucleotides are TGTGCCTGGAGTGACGGAGCTAACTATGGCTACACCTTC. Translated: CAWSDGANYGYTF.

The chain employs TRBV5-4 and TRBJ1-1; 9 bases align to TRBD1. Germline lookup yields CDR1 SGHNT and CDR2 YYREEE (reference sequence). J was trimmed by 3 bases and V by 1 base; bases with no gene match: 4. The CDR3 runs 15 residues. CDR3 coding DNA: TGTGCCAGCAGCTTGACAGGGGGCAGGCACACTGAAGCTTTCTTT. This gives the protein CASSLTGGRHTEAFF.

The chain employs TRBV11-2 and TRBJ2-1, with 10 bases that match TRBD1. The CDR3 is 13 amino acids. The V gene's germline CDR1 is SGHAT and CDR2 FQNNGV. Trimming at V came to 4 bases and at J to 9 bases, leaving 3 bases not matched to a gene. The chain's CDR3 is CASSWGQGLEQFF. The DNA of the CDR3 is TGTGCCAGCAGCTGGGGACAGGGGCTTGAGCAGTTCTTC.

This clone was seen a single time. The sample carries other DNA sequences with the same CDR3. The rearrangement joins TRBV9 to TRBJ2-7; 7 nucleotides line up with TRBD2. The germline V gene has CDR1 SGDLS and CDR2 YYNGEE. The CDR3 is 15 residues long. The V segment lost 0 bases and the J segment 4 bases; nucleotides outside the gene matches: 7. Written as DNA, the CDR3 is TGTGCCAGCAGCGTAGAGGGTGGGAGGGGATACGAGCAGTACTTC. It is translated as CASSVEGGRGYEQYF.

The CDR3 bases are TGTGCCAGCTCTGGTGGAGCACCTGTCGGAGGGGGCGAGCAGTACTTC. Amino acids: CASSGGAPVGGGEQYF. This chain connects TRBV6-6 to TRBJ2-7; D is possibly TRBD1 or TRBD2 (6 bases each). Deletions cut 8 bases from V and 6 bases from J, with 26 bases between. The CDR3 is made up of 16 amino acids. Germline CDR1 reads MNHNY; CDR2 reads SVGAGI (reference sequence).

Only a few counts were recorded for this clone. Other DNA sequences in this sample translate to the same CDR3. The chain uses TRBV18 and TRBJ1-2, with D tentatively TRBD1 (5 bases). This CDR3 is 14 amino acids long. Trimming removed 4 bases from V and 3 bases from J, with 12 bases in between. The V gene's germline CDR1 is KGHSH and CDR2 LQKENI. CDR3 protein: CASSLGTGDYGYTF. The CDR3 DNA follows: TGTGCCAGCTCACTCGGGACCGGTGACTATGGCTACACCTTC.

This sequence joins TRBV5-4 and TRBJ2-3; the match to TRBD2 covers 7 bases. The CDR3 has 15 residues. V lost 0 bases, J lost 3 bases, and 4 bases stayed unmatched. Per germline, CDR1 SGHNT and CDR2 YYREEE (reference sequence). The CDR3: CASSLAAGDTDTQYF. In DNA form, the CDR3 reads TGTGCCAGCAGCTTGGCGGCGGGAGATACAGATACGCAGTATTTT.

The genes are TRBV6-5 and TRBJ2-1, with 9 bases lining up with TRBD1. This CDR3 region has 15 residues. The V gene's germline CDR1 is MNHEY and CDR2 SVGAGI. V lost 6 bases to trimming and J lost 6 bases; unmatched junction nucleotides: 9. The CDR3 spells CASRTQGAPANEQFF. CDR3 sequence (DNA): TGTGCCAGCAGGACACAGGGGGCCCCTGCCAATGAGCAGTTCTTC.

This clone was observed a few times. The chain recombines TRBV9 with TRBJ1-2; 8 bases map to TRBD1. The V gene's germline CDR1 is SGDLS and CDR2 YYNGEE. The CDR3 runs to 14 residues. V was clipped by 1 base and J by 8 bases; unmatched bases: 7. The CDR3 DNA sequence: TGTGCCAGCAGCGTACCATGGACAGGGAAAGGCTACACCTTC. This codes for CASSVPWTGKGYTF.

This clone was seen just once. The chain carries TRBV7-2 and TRBJ2-3; D might be TRBD2 (6 bases). Germline CDR1 SGHTA, CDR2 FQGNSA. CDR3 length: 14 amino acids. V shed 1 base and J shed 5 bases, with 10 bases lying between them. As DNA, the CDR3 is TGTGCCAGCAGCTTAGAGGGGCGGGGAGATACGCAGTATTTT. It yields the protein CASSLEGRGDTQYF.

Written as DNA, the CDR3 is TGTGCCAGCAGCGGGACAGGGGGGGCAGATACGCAGTATTTT. Amino acids: CASSGTGGADTQYF. V gene TRBV9 combines with J gene TRBJ2-3; 10 bases fit TRBD1. CDR3 length: 14 residues. CDR1 and CDR2 from the germline V gene are SGDLS and YYNGEE. The V and J ends lost 3 bases and 4 bases, in that order; junction bases with no gene match: 2.

The V call is TRBV29-1, the J call TRBJ2-5; D gene ambiguous. V was cut by 3 bases and J by 4 bases, with 9 bases left in between. The CDR3 runs to 12 residues. Germline CDR1 SQVTM, CDR2 ANQGSEA. CDR3 coding DNA: TGCAGCGTTGATCCAGGACGAGAGACCCAGTACTTC. This codes for CSVDPGRETQYF.

J is TRBJ2-7 and V is TRBV7-2; 12 bases line up with TRBD2. V shed 4 bases and J 7 bases; nucleotides not matched to a gene: 8. Germline V gene sequence: CDR1 SGHTA, CDR2 FQGNSA. This CDR3 has 15 residues. The CDR3 nucleotides are TGTGCCAGCAGCTCAACCGGGACTAGCGGGTTAGAGCAGTACTTC. It encodes CASSSTGTSGLEQYF.

The chain joins TRBV11-2 to TRBJ2-7, with D hard to call. This CDR3 has 15 residues. Germline values: CDR1 SGHAT, CDR2 FQNNGV. V lost 5 bases and J 1 base, leaving 15 bases between the germline ends. The DNA of the CDR3 is TGTGCCAGCAGCCCGTTCTTAGCCCCTTCCTACGAGCAGTACTTC. Translation: CASSPFLAPSYEQYF.

This rearrangement joins TRBV5-6 to TRBJ2-3; perhaps TRBD1 as D (5 bases). Trimming shortened V by 1 base and J by 5 bases, and 11 bases separated the two germline ends. Germline lookup yields CDR1 SGHDT and CDR2 YYEEEE. The CDR3 is 14 residues long. The CDR3 loop reads CASSLTSQGDTQYF. In DNA form, the CDR3 reads TGTGCCAGCAGCTTGACTTCCCAGGGAGATACGCAGTATTTT.